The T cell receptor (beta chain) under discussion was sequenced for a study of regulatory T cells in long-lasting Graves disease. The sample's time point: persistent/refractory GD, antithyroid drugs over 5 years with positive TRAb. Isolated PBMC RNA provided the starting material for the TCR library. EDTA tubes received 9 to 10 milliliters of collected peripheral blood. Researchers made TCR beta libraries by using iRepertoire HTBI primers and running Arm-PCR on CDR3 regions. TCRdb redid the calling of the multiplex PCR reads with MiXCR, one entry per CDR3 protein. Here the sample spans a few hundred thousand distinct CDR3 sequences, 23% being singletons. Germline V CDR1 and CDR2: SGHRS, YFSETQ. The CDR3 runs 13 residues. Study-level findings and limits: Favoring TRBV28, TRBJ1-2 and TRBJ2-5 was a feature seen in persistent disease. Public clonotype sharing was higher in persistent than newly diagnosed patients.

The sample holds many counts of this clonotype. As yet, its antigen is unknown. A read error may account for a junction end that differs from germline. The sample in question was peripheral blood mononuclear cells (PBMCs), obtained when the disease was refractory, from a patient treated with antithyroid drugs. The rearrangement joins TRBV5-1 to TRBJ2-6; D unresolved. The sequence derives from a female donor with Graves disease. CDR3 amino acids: CASSLAGANVLTF. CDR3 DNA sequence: TGTGCCAGCAGCTTAGCTGGGGCCAACGTCCTGACTTTC.